This T cell receptor beta chain was sequenced in a study of cytomegalovirus exposure and HLA in healthy donors. The PCR ran on 60 Vbeta and 13 Jbeta primers. Repertoires were generated with immunoSEQ multiplex PCR, while TCRdb's copy carries only in-frame clones and drops some. Its table records over 100,000 clones. The receptor's source is a man in his thirties or forties in good health and CMV-seronegative. Source material: PBMCs.

CDR3 protein: CATSSWDSVNSPLHF. CDR3 nucleotides: TGTGCCACCAGCAGTTGGGACAGCGTGAATTCACCCCTCCACTTT. The chain recombines TRBV15 with TRBJ1-6; TRBD1 matches 7 bases. Germline V gene lookup returns CDR1 LNHNV and CDR2 YYDKDF (reference sequence). After removal of 3 bases from V and 7 bases from J, the junction contained 6 bases not matched to a gene. The CDR3 spans 15 residues.